This TCR beta chain was recovered during a study of cytomegalovirus exposure and HLA in healthy donors. Regarding this clone: The identical CDR3 is also encoded by other nucleotide sequences in the sample.

Use of 60 Vbeta and 13 Jbeta primers characterized the PCR. The assay was immunoSEQ multiplex PCR, and TCRdb's table has in-frame clones only and misses some. Here the sample spans under 200,000 clones, about three quarters being singletons. The length of the CDR3 is 15 residues. V dropped 3 bases and J dropped 7 bases, with 18 bases sitting between them. The germline V gene has CDR1 KGHSH and CDR2 LQKENI. The rearrangement joins TRBV18 to TRBJ1-2, with D perhaps matching TRBD1 (5 bases). Sequencing was performed on PBMCs. The clonotype comes from a woman between 40 and 55 years old in good health and CMV-seropositive. CDR3 DNA sequence: TGTGCCAGCTCACCGCAGGGAGGTGGAAGTTCTGGCTACACCTTC. It encodes CASSPQGGGSSGYTF. The full variable domain, in which reference TRBV18 and TRBJ1-2 provide the parts outside the CDR3, is NAGVMQNPRHLVRRRGQEARLRCSPMKGHSHVYWYRQLPEEGLKFMVYLQKENIIDESGMPKERFSAEFPKEGPSILRIQQVVRGDSAAYFCASSPQGGGSSGYTFGSGTRLTVV.